Each of the 20 T cell receptor beta chains below was sequenced from the same sample in a study of CD8+CD57+ T cells in acquired aplastic anemia. All patients picked for sequencing had shown, by flow cytometry, an expansion of CD8+CD57+ cells. It was genomic DNA that served as the template for profiling TCR beta VDJ and CDR3. TCRdb re-called the reads through MiXCR, storing one row per CDR3 protein. The sample includes around 130,000 distinct CDR3 sequences, 50% to 70% seen only once; the top ten take 25% to 35%. The sequenced material came from sorted CD4+, CD8+, or CD8+CD57+ T cells (not recorded which) from PBMCs. All receptors derive from a human donor with aplastic anemia.

The gene calls are TRBV20-1 and TRBJ1-2, with D hard to call. This CDR3 is built from 13 residues. The germline CDR1 and CDR2 sequences are DFQATT and SNEGSKA (reference sequence). V was pared by 3 bases and J by 0 bases, with 8 bases between. This chain's CDR3 is CSASESANYGYTF. DNA for the CDR3: TGCAGTGCTAGTGAGTCCGCTAACTATGGCTACACCTTC.

Comment on this clonotype: A much larger clonotype is one base distant, so this may be a read error. The gene calls are TRBV4-3 and TRBJ2-5; 8 bases are shared with TRBD2. Germline CDR1 reads LGHNA; CDR2 reads YSLEER. This CDR3 is 16 amino acids long. CDR3 bases: TGCGCCTGCAGCCAAGTGGGCGGGGGGAACCAAGAGACCCAGTACTTC. Its translation: CACSQVGGGNQETQYF.

In the case of this clonotype: The conserved final phenylalanine or tryptophan is absent from the CDR3, which likely points to a read error. The chain couples TRBV27 to TRBJ2-7; tentatively, D is TRBD1 or TRBD2 (5 bases each). The V and J ends lost 6 bases and 6 bases respectively, with 15 bases between them. The CDR3 is 13 residues long. Germline CDR1 and CDR2: MNHEY and SMNVEV (reference sequence). CDR3 sequence reads: CASRTVIGVEQYS. The CDR3 DNA is TGTGCCAGCAGGACAGTGATCGGGGTCGAGCAGTACTCC.

This clonotype has just a few counts. DNA for the CDR3: TGTGCCATCGGGATTCGGGAGGGTCGGAGTGAAGCTTTCTTT. Its protein is CAIGIREGRSEAFF. This chain links TRBV10-3 with TRBJ1-1; D call uncertain. Germline V gene lookup returns CDR1 ENHRY and CDR2 SYGVKD. The CDR3 sequence is 14 residues long. The germline V and J ends were trimmed by 8 bases and 7 bases, with 20 bases remaining between them.

This clonotype was seen many times. The chain couples TRBV4-2 to TRBJ2-1, with D hard to call. CDR1 LGHNA and CDR2 YNFKEQ come from the germline V gene. Deletions cut 1 base from V and 6 bases from J, with 7 bases between. CDR3 length: 13 residues. CDR3 nucleotide sequence: TGTGCCAGCAGCCAAGGACGGACCAATGAGCAGTTCTTC. Amino acid sequence: CASSQGRTNEQFF.

This clonotype was found once. The chain has TRBV2 and TRBJ2-2; D perhaps matches TRBD2 (6 bases). The V and J ends lost 6 bases and 1 base respectively, with 12 bases between them. Germline V lookup: CDR1 SNHLY, CDR2 FYNNEI. The CDR3 consists of 15 residues. CDR3 nucleotide sequence: TGTGCCAGCAGGAAGGAGGGAGGGAACACCGGGGAGCTGTTTTTT. Protein product: CASRKEGGNTGELFF.

The chain recombines TRBV5-6 with TRBJ1-5; D is unresolved. Per the germline V gene, CDR1 is SGHDT and CDR2 is YYEEEE. This CDR3 is 14 amino acids long. Between the trimmed V and J ends, which lost 4 bases and 5 bases, there was a span of 13 bases. The CDR3 nucleotides are TGTGCCAGCAGCCTGGAGGCGGGGTATCAGCCCCAGCATTTT. Its translation is CASSLEAGYQPQHF.

The CDR3, as DNA: TGTGCCAGCAGCCCCCGGGGGACTAGCGGGGGCTCTGGAAACACCATATATTTT. This gives the protein CASSPRGTSGGSGNTIYF. The chain recombines TRBV11-1 with TRBJ1-3; D possibly corresponds to TRBD1 (5 bases). Germline V gene lookup returns CDR1 SGHAT and CDR2 FQDESV (reference sequence). The CDR3 has 18 amino acids. Trimming cost V 5 bases and J 0 bases, with 20 bases left between them.

Ten or more counts support this clonotype. V gene TRBV7-6 combines with J gene TRBJ1-4; possible D gene TRBD1, 5 bases. This CDR3 contains 17 residues. Germline V gene sequence: CDR1 SGHVS, CDR2 FNYEAQ. With 5 bases removed from V and 6 bases from J, the gap between germline ends came to 22 bases. The CDR3 loop is CASSQSPGQRKHEKLFF. As DNA, the CDR3 is TGTGCCAGCAGCCAATCCCCGGGGCAGCGAAAGCATGAAAAACTGTTTTTT.

CDR3 protein: CASRQAGTGQETQYF. The CDR3 bases are TGTGCCAGCAGACAAGCAGGGACAGGACAAGAGACCCAGTACTTC. The chain recombines TRBV25-1 with TRBJ2-1, with 8 bases that match TRBD1. The DNA matches TRBJ2-5 better at its end, which makes the J call doubtful. The CDR3 consists of 15 residues. Per the germline V gene, CDR1 is MGHDK and CDR2 is SYGVNS.

The J gene is TRBJ1-2, the V gene TRBV19, with unresolved D. Per the germline V gene, CDR1 is LNHDA and CDR2 is SQIVND (reference sequence). Trimming took 3 bases from V and 6 from J, leaving 8 bases between them. CDR3 size: 12 residues. Here the CDR3 reads CASSMVENGYTF. The CDR3 region has the DNA TGTGCCAGTAGTATGGTTGAGAATGGCTACACCTTC.

This chain joins TRBV13 and TRBJ2-7; D is unresolved. The germline V gene encodes CDR1 PRHDT and CDR2 FYEKMQ (reference sequence). The CDR3 length is 15 residues. V was trimmed by 5 bases and J by 3 bases, leaving 17 bases between them. CDR3 DNA: TGTGCCAGCAGCCTCCGAGACGTCAGCCTCTACGAGCAGTACTTC. Amino acid sequence: CASSLRDVSLYEQYF.

This clonotype was detected once. The chain joins TRBV19 to TRBJ1-1; tentative D call: TRBD1 (5 bases). The V end was cut by 4 bases, the J end by 5 bases, with 26 bases between. The CDR3 runs to 18 residues. Germline values: CDR1 LNHDA, CDR2 SQIVND (reference sequence). The CDR3, as DNA: TGTGCCAGTAGTACCCAGAGGGACGGGAGTTTTGAGGAGACTGAAGCTTTCTTT. As protein: CASSTQRDGSFEETEAFF. The full variable domain, completed using reference TRBV19 and TRBJ1-1, is DGGITQSPKYLFRKEGQNVTLSCEQNLNHDAMYWYRQDPGQGLRLIYYSQIVNDFQKGDIAEGYSVSREKKESFPLTVTSAQKNPTAFYLCASSTQRDGSFEETEAFFGQGTRLTVV.

This clonotype was recorded at least ten times. The chain links TRBV9 to TRBJ2-1; D may be TRBD2 (5 bases). Deletions cut 4 bases from V and 6 bases from J, with 20 bases between. CDR3 size: 16 residues. CDR1 and CDR2 from the germline V gene are SGDLS and YYNGEE. In DNA, the CDR3 is TGTGCCAGCAGCTCAGTGGTGACTACCGAGCTCAATGAGCAGTTCTTC. Its protein is CASSSVVTTELNEQFF. Complete variable domain (other parts from reference TRBV9 and TRBJ2-1): DSGVTQTPKHLITATGQRVTLRCSPRSGDLSVYWYQQSLDQGLQFLIQYYNGEERAKGNILERFSAQQFPDLHSELNLSSLELGDSALYFCASSSVVTTELNEQFFGPGTRLTVL.

This clonotype was found a few times. This sequence joins TRBV19 and TRBJ1-5; no definite D call. The V end lost 5 bases, the J end lost 1 base, and 9 bases lay between the germline ends. The CDR3 spans 14 residues. Germline-derived CDR1 and CDR2 are LNHDA and SQIVND (reference sequence). The CDR3 loop reads CASSLSVSNQPQHF. The CDR3 DNA reads TGTGCCAGTAGTCTCAGTGTCAGCAATCAGCCCCAGCATTTT. Full variable domain (outside the CDR3, taken from reference TRBV19 and TRBJ1-5): DGGITQSPKYLFRKEGQNVTLSCEQNLNHDAMYWYRQDPGQGLRLIYYSQIVNDFQKGDIAEGYSVSREKKESFPLTVTSAQKNPTAFYLCASSLSVSNQPQHFGDGTRLSIL.

The DNA for the CDR3 is TGTGCCAGTAGTTTCGGAGTGGGCAATCAGCCCCAGCATTTT. This sequence encodes CASSFGVGNQPQHF. The V call is TRBV19, the J call TRBJ1-5, with unresolved D. Germline CDR1 LNHDA, CDR2 SQIVND (reference sequence). Trimming shortened V by 5 bases and J by 2 bases, and 10 bases separated the two germline ends. CDR3 length: 14 amino acids.

V and J are TRBV7-8 and TRBJ2-1; TRBD2 matches 8 bases. This CDR3 has 15 amino acids. Trimming removed 4 bases from V and 9 bases from J; junction bases left unmatched: 11. Germline lookup yields CDR1 SGHVS and CDR2 FQNEAQ. CDR3 loop: CASSSQPSGRAEQFF. In DNA form, the CDR3 reads TGTGCCAGCAGCTCCCAGCCGAGCGGGAGAGCTGAGCAGTTCTTC.

The count of this clonotype is one. The chain is built from TRBV19 and TRBJ1-5; weak D call: TRBD1 (5 bases). V lost 6 bases and J lost 4, with 19 bases in between. The CDR3 loop spans 16 amino acids. The germline V gene has CDR1 LNHDA and CDR2 SQIVND (reference sequence). The CDR3 loop is CASSHGQGRSNQPQHF. The CDR3, as DNA: TGTGCCAGTAGCCATGGGCAGGGACGGTCAAATCAGCCCCAGCATTTT.

This clonotype has only a few counts. V usage is TRBV10-3 and J usage is TRBJ2-7, with 7 bases fitting TRBD1. The CDR3 totals 13 residues. With V trimmed by 6 bases and J by 5 bases, 7 bases remained unmatched. The V gene's germline CDR1 is ENHRY and CDR2 SYGVKD. The CDR3 sequence: CAISRQGSDEQYF. The CDR3 DNA follows: TGTGCCATCAGCAGACAGGGTAGCGACGAGCAGTACTTC.

This clonotype turned up a few times. The rearrangement uses TRBV25-1 and TRBJ1-1; no firm D call. The CDR3 covers 14 residues. V was pared by 1 base and J by 4 bases, with 10 bases between. Per germline, CDR1 MGHDK and CDR2 SYGVNS. CDR3 bases: TGTGCCAGCAGTGAATTGAGAGGAGGCACTGAAGCTTTCTTT. Translating it yields CASSELRGGTEAFF.